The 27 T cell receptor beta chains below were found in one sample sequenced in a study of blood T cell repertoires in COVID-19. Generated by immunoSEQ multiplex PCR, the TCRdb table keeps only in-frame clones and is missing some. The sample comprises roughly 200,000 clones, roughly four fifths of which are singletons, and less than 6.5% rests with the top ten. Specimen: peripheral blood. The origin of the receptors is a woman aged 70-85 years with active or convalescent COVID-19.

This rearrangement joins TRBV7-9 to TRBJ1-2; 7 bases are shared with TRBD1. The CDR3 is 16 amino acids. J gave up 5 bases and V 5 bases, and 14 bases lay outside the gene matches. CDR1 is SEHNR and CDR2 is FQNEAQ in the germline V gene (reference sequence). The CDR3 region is CASSRGGTAGRYGYTF. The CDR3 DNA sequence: TGTGCCAGCAGCCGAGGGGGGACAGCAGGTCGGTATGGCTACACCTTC.

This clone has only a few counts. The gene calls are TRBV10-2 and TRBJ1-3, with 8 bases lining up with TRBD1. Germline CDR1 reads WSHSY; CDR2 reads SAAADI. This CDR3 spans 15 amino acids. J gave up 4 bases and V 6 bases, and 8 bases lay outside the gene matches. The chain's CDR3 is CASREQTGVGNTIYF. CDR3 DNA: TGCGCCAGCAGAGAACAGACAGGGGTCGGAAACACCATATATTTT.

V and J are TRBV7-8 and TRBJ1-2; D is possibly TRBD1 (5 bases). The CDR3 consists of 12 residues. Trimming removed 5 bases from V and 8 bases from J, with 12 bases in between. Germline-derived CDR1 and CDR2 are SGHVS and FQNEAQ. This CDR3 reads CASSQSREGYTF. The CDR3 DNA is TGTGCCAGCAGCCAGAGCAGGGAAGGCTACACCTTC.

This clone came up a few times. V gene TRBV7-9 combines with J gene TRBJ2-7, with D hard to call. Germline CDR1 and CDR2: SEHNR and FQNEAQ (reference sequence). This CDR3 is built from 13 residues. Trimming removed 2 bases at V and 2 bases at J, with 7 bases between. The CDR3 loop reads CASSLSGAYEQYF. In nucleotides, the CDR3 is TGTGCCAGCAGCTTATCTGGAGCCTACGAGCAGTACTTC.

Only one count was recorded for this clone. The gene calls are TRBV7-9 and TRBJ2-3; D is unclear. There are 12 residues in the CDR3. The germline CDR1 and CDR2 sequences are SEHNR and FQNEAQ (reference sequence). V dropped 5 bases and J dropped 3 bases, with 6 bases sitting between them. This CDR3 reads CASSRSTDTQYF. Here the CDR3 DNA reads TGTGCCAGCAGCCGTTCGACAGATACGCAGTATTTT.

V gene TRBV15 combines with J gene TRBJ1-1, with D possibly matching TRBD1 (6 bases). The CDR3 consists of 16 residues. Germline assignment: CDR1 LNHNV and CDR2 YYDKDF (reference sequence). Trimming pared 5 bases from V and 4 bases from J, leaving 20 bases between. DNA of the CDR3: TGTGCCACCAGCCCGCGGACAGTTCTTGGGGCCACTGAAGCTTTCTTT. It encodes CATSPRTVLGATEAFF.

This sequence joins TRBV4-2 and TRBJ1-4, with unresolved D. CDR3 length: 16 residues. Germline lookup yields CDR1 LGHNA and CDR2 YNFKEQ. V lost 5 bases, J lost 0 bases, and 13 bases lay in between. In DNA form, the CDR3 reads TGTGCCAGCAGCTCTACCCGGGGTGCAACTAATGAAAAACTGTTTTTT. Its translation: CASSSTRGATNEKLFF.

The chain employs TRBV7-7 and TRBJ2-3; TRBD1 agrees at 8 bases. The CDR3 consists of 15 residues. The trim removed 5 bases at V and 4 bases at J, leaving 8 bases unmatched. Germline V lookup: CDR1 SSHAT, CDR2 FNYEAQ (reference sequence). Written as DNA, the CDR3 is TGTGCCAGCAGCCAAACAGGGGGTGAGGCAGATACGCAGTATTTT. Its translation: CASSQTGGEADTQYF.

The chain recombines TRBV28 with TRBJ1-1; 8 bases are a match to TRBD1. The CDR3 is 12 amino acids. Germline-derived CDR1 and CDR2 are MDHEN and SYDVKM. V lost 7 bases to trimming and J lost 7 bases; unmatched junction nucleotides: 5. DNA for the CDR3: TGTGCCAGCACCCAGGGGGCGGGTGAAGCTTTCTTT. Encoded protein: CASTQGAGEAFF.

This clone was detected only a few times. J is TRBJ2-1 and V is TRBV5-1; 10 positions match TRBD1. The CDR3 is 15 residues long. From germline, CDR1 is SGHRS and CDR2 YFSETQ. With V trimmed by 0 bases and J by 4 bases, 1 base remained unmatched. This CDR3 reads CASSLGDRGYNEQFF. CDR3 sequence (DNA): TGCGCCAGCAGCTTGGGGGACAGGGGATACAATGAGCAGTTCTTC.

CDR3 coding DNA: TGTGCCGCGGGACAGGGTAGTTTCACTGAAGCTTTCTTT. Its protein is CAAGQGSFTEAFF. The chain couples TRBV28 to TRBJ1-1; 9 positions match TRBD1. V lost 11 bases and J lost 4; bases outside the gene matches: 8. The CDR3 sequence is 13 residues long. Germline V gives CDR1 MDHEN, CDR2 SYDVKM. The variable domain in full, with the rest retrieved from reference TRBV28 and TRBJ1-1, is DVKVTQSSRYLVKRTGEKVFLECVQDMDHENMFWYRQDPGLGLRLIYFSYDVKMKEKGDIPEGYSVSREKKERFSLILESASTNQTSMYLCAAGQGSFTEAFFGQGTRLTVV.

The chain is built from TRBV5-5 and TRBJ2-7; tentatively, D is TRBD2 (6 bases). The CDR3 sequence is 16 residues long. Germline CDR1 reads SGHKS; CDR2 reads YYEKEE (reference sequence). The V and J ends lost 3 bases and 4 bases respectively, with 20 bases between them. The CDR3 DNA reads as TGTGCCAGCAGCTCCCCCCTCAGCAGGGCGGGGTACGAGCAGTACTTC. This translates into CASSSPLSRAGYEQYF. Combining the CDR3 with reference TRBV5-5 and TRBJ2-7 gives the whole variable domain DAGVTQSPTHLIKTRGQQVTLRCSPISGHKSVSWYQQVLGQGPQFIFQYYEKEERGRGNFPDRFSARQFPNYSSELNVNALLLGDSALYLCASSSPLSRAGYEQYFGPGTRLTVT.

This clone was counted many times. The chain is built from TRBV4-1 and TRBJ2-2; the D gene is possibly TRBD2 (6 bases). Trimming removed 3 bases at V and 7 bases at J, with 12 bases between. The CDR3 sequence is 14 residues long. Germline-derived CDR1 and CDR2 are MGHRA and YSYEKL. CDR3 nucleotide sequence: TGCGCCAGCAGCCAGCGGGAAACGGGCGGGGAGCTGTTTTTT. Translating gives CASSQRETGGELFF.

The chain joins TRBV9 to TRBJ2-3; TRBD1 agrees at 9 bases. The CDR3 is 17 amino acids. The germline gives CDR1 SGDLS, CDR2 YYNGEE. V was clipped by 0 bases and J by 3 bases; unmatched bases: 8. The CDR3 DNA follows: TGTGCCAGCAGCGTAGCCGGACAGGGGTTGGGGACAGATACGCAGTATTTT. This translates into CASSVAGQGLGTDTQYF.

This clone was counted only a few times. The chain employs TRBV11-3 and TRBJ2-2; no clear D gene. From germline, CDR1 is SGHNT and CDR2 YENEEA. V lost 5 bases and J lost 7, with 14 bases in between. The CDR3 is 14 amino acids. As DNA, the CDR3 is TGTGCCAGCAGCCTCGTGGGCGTCGGCGGGGAGCTGTTTTTT. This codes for CASSLVGVGGELFF.

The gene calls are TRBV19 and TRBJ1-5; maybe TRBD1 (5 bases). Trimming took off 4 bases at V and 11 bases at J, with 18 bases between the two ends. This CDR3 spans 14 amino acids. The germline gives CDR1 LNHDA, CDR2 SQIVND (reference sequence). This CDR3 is CASSNQGLPGAQHF. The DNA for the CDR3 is TGTGCCAGTAGTAATCAGGGCTTGCCGGGGGCCCAGCATTTT.

As DNA, the CDR3 is TGTGCCAGCAACACTAGGGGGGGCGGAAACACCATATATTTT. Protein sequence: CASNTRGGGNTIYF. The gene calls are TRBV7-9 and TRBJ1-3; D is perhaps TRBD1 (6 bases). Germline assignment: CDR1 SEHNR and CDR2 FQNEAQ (reference sequence). This CDR3 comprises 14 residues. The germline V and J ends were trimmed by 7 bases and 4 bases, with 14 bases remaining between them. Full variable domain (remainder filled in from reference TRBV7-9 and TRBJ1-3): DTGVSQNPRHKITKRGQNVTFRCDPISEHNRLYWYRQTLGQGPEFLTYFQNEAQLEKSRLLSDRFSAERPKGSFSTLEIQRTEQGDSAMYLCASNTRGGGNTIYFGEGSWLTVV.

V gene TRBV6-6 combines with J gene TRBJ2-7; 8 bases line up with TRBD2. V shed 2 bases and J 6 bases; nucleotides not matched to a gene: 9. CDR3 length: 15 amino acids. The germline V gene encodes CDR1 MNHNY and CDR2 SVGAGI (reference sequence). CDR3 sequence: CASSYGSGRTGEQYF. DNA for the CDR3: TGTGCCAGCAGTTACGGGAGCGGGAGAACAGGCGAGCAGTACTTC.

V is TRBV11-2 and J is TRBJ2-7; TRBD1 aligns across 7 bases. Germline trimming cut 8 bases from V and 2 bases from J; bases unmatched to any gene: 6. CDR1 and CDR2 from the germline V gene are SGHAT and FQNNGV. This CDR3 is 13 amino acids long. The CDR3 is CASSRQGTYEQYF. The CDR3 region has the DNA TGTGCCAGCTCTCGACAGGGTACCTACGAGCAGTACTTC. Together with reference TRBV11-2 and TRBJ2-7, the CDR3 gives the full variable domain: EAGVAQSPRYKIIEKRQSVAFWCNPISGHATLYWYQQILGQGPKLLIQFQNNGVVDDSQLPKDRFSAERLKGVDSTLKIQPAKLEDSAVYLCASSRQGTYEQYFGPGTRLTVT.

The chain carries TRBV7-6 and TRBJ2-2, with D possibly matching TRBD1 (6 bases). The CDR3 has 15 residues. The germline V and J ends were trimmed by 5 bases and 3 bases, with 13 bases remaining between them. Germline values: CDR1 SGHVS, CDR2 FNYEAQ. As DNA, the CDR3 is TGTGCCAGCAGCCCTACCAGGGGTTACACCGGGGAGCTGTTTTTT. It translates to CASSPTRGYTGELFF.

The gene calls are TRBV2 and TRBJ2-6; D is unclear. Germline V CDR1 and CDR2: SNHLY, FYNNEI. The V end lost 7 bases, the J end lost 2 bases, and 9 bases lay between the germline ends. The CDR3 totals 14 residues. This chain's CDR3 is CASTLRTGANVLTF. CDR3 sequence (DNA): TGTGCCAGCACCCTAAGAACTGGGGCCAACGTCCTGACTTTC.

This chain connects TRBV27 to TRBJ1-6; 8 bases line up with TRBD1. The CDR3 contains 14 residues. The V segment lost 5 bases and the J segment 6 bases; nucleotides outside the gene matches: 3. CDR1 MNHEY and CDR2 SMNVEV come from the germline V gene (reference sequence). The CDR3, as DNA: TGTGCCAGCAGTCCGCAGGGGGCTAATTCACCCCTCCACTTT. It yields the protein CASSPQGANSPLHF.

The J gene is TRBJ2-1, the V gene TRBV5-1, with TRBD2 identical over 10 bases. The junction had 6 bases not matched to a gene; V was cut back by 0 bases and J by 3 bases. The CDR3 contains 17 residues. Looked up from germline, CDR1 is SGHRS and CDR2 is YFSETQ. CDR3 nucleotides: TGCGCCAGCAGCTTGGGGGAGGCTAGCGGGGGCTACAATGAGCAGTTCTTC. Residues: CASSLGEASGGYNEQFF.

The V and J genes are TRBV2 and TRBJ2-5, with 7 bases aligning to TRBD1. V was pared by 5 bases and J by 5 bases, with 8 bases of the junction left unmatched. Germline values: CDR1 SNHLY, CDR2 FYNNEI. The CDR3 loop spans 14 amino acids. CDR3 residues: CASSIQGSQETQYF. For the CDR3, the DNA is TGTGCCAGCAGTATACAGGGGTCTCAGGAGACCCAGTACTTC.

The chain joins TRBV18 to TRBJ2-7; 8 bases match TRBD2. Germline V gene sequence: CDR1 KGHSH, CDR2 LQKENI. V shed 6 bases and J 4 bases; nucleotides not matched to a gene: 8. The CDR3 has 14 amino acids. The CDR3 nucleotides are TGTGCCAGCTCGTCCGGGACTAGTGATTACGAGCAGTACTTC. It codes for CASSSGTSDYEQYF.

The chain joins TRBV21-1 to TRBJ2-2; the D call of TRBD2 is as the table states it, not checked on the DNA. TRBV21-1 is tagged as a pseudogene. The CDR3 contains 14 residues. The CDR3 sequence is CARLADPNTGELFF. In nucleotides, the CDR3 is TGTGCCAGACTCGCGGATCCCAACACCGGGGAGCTGTTTTTT.

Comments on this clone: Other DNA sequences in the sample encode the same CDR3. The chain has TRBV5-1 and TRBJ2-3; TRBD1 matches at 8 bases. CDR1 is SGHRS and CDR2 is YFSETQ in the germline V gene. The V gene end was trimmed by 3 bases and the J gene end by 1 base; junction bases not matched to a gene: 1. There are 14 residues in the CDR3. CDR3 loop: CASSSGGGTDTQYF. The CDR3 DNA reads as TGCGCCAGCAGCTCAGGGGGCGGCACAGATACGCAGTATTTT.